Detailed here is one TCR beta chain. Its antigen is currently unknown. The sample belongs to a study of cytomegalovirus exposure and HLA in healthy donors. Findings and caveats of the study: Through in vitro validation, a few CMV-associated chains were shown to be specific for CMV antigens.

Looked up from germline, CDR1 is SEHNR and CDR2 is FQNEAQ (reference sequence). The CDR3 contains 19 residues. The junction had 11 bases not matched to a gene; V was cut back by 5 bases and J by 1 base. The PCR was carried out with 60 Vbeta primers and 13 Jbeta primers. TCRdb keeps only in-frame clones here, not all; method: immunoSEQ multiplex PCR. The sample lists roughly 120,000 clones; about 68% were seen once. The sequenced sample consisted of PBMCs. V and J are TRBV7-9 and TRBJ2-3; TRBD2 agrees at 14 bases. The clonotype originates from a woman aged 40 to 50 in good health and CMV-seropositive. The CDR3 DNA reads TGTGCCAGCAGCCACCGGACTAGCGGGGGGTGGGTCGGCACAGATACGCAGTATTTT. Translation gives CASSHRTSGGWVGTDTQYF.